This T cell receptor (beta chain) was documented in a study of CXCR3-negative and CXCR3-positive naive CD8 T cells. Study-level information: Roughly 1.5 +/- 0.3 million TRB reads came from each library, giving some 140 million in total. Whole-study results and caveats: TRB CDR3s of CXCR3-positive naive cells were more hydrophobic than those of CXCR3-negative naive cells.

The TRB cDNA libraries were prepared by 5' RACE with UMI labels. After re-calling the 5' RACE reads, TCRdb lists one entry per CDR3 protein, DNA absent. The sample yields 7,500 to 9,500 distinct CDR3 sequences, of which the top ten take up 1% to 1.4%. Of note for this clonotype: The antigen is not known.

At around 300,000 cells each, triplicate sorts were carried out for each CD8+ T cell subset. Germline V gene sequence: CDR1 SQVTM, CDR2 ANQGSEA. The CDR3 is made up of 12 amino acids. V is TRBV29-1 and J is TRBJ2-2; with no DNA, the TCRdb D assignment of TRBD1 cannot be verified. The receptor's source is a human donor in good health. Some clones in this sample may be carry-over from other donors' samples. Sequencing was done on a sample of naive CXCR3- CD8+ T cells from blood. Subset meaning: CD45RO-CCR7+CD27+CD95- naive CD8+ T cells lacking CXCR3 (TNR3-). CDR3 region: CSVVQATGELFF.